The 26 T cell receptor beta chains below were found in one sample sequenced in a study of blood T cells in healthy people across ages. It was with a sample-barcoded 5' primer and a J-beta primer mix that a second PCR of about 7 to 12 cycles was run. TCRdb called the 5' RACE reads again in MiXCR, with one record for every CDR3 protein. Among 700,000 or so distinct CDR3 sequences listed, roughly 20% were seen once. Sequenced input: blood. The origin of the receptors is a man between 65 and 80 years old in good health.

This clonotype was seen at least ten times. The V gene is TRBV3-1, the J gene TRBJ1-5; TRBD1 aligns across 11 bases. CDR3 length equals 17 residues. Germline V CDR1 and CDR2: LGHDT, YNNKEL (reference sequence). Trimming removed 0 bases from V and 4 bases from J; junction bases left unmatched: 5. The CDR3 nucleotides read TGTGCCAGCAGCCAAGAAGCGGGGACAGGGGGTAATCAGCCCCAGCATTTT. This encodes CASSQEAGTGGNQPQHF. Combining the CDR3 with reference TRBV3-1 and TRBJ1-5 gives the whole variable domain DTAVSQTPKYLVTQMGNDKSIKCEQNLGHDTMYWYKQDSKKFLKIMFSYNNKELIINETVPNRFSPKSPDKAHLNLHINSLELGDSAVYFCASSQEAGTGGNQPQHFGDGTRLSIL.

In regard to this clonotype: The junction does not match germline at one end; this may be a read error. This chain uses TRBV6-2 or TRBV6-3 with TRBJ2-1; TRBD2 agrees at 11 bases. Germline V gene data show CDR1 as MNHEY and CDR2 as SVGEGT. This CDR3 is 15 amino acids long. CDR3 residues: CASSQLAGVLNEQLF. CDR3 DNA sequence: TGTGCCAGCAGTCAACTAGCGGGAGTGCTCAATGAGCAGCTCTTC.

The chain recombines TRBV27 with TRBJ1-1; D is unclear. The germline CDR1 and CDR2 sequences are MNHEY and SMNVEV (reference sequence). The CDR3 contains 13 residues. The ends were cut back, 8 bases at V and 0 bases at J, with 10 bases in the middle. The CDR3 DNA follows: TGTGCCAGCCGCCCTCTCATGAACACTGAAGCTTTCTTT. This codes for CASRPLMNTEAFF.

This clonotype has more than one count but fewer than ten. The rearrangement joins TRBV10-3 to TRBJ1-1; a weak D match, TRBD1 (6 bases). The CDR3 runs to 16 residues. V lost 1 base and J lost 1, with 13 bases in between. Germline assignment: CDR1 ENHRY and CDR2 SYGVKD. The CDR3 protein is CAISELSNRENTEAFF. The DNA for the CDR3 is TGTGCCATCAGTGAGTTATCAAACAGGGAGAACACTGAAGCTTTCTTT.

J is TRBJ1-3 and V is TRBV7-9, with D unresolved. V gave up 5 bases and J gave up 2 bases, with 10 bases separating them. The CDR3 length is 14 residues. Germline CDR1 and CDR2: SEHNR and FQNEAQ (reference sequence). The CDR3 here is CASSPPGAGNTIYF. In nucleotides, the CDR3 is TGTGCCAGCAGCCCCCCGGGAGCTGGAAACACCATATATTTT.

This clonotype appeared a few times. Sequence at one end of the junction differs from germline and may be a read error. V gene TRBV12-3 or TRBV12-4 combines with J gene TRBJ2-5; TRBD1 might be the D (5 bases). There are 13 residues in the CDR3. CDR3 sequence (DNA): TGTGCCGGCAGACACAGGTTAACGGAGACCCAGTACTTC. This encodes CAGRHRLTETQYF.

This clonotype was detected only a few times. The rearrangement links TRBV6-1 to TRBJ2-5; TRBD2 aligns across 13 bases. The CDR3 loop spans 17 amino acids. CDR1 MNHNS and CDR2 SASEGT come from the germline V gene. V shed 4 bases, J shed 0 bases, and the junction held 5 bases outside the gene matches. CDR3 bases: TGTGCCAGCAGTGCGAAACTAGCGGGGGGGTACCAAGAGACCCAGTACTTC. It is translated as CASSAKLAGGYQETQYF.

The V and J genes are TRBV4-3 and TRBJ1-3; D gene uncertain. Germline loops: CDR1 LGHNA, CDR2 YSLEER. V was clipped by 0 bases and J by 0 bases, with 9 bases between them. This CDR3 has 16 residues. The CDR3 nucleotides are TGCGCCAGCAGCCAAGATCCGGTTGACTCTGGAAACACCATATATTTT. This encodes CASSQDPVDSGNTIYF.

This clonotype was seen more than once but under ten times. The genes are TRBV4-1 and TRBJ2-1; D possibly corresponds to TRBD2 (5 bases). The length of the CDR3 is 14 residues. The V and J ends lost 0 bases and 7 bases respectively, with 10 bases between them. Germline CDR1 is MGHRA and CDR2 is YSYEKL. CDR3 in amino acids: CASSQERRRNEQFF. The CDR3 DNA reads as TGCGCCAGCAGCCAAGAGCGGAGGCGGAATGAGCAGTTCTTC.

There are a few counts of this clonotype. The chain combines TRBV20-1 with TRBJ1-2, with D hard to call. The germline V gene encodes CDR1 DFQATT and CDR2 SNEGSKA (reference sequence). The CDR3 contains 12 residues. V was clipped by 3 bases and J by 3 bases, with 8 bases between them. CDR3 region: CSASRFDYGYTF. DNA for the CDR3: TGCAGTGCTAGTAGGTTTGACTATGGCTACACCTTC.

This clonotype was picked up a small number of times. The chain uses TRBV12-3 or TRBV12-4 and TRBJ1-2; D call uncertain. V was shortened by 7 bases and J by 8 bases, with 14 bases between the two germline ends. This CDR3 comprises 12 residues. The chain's CDR3 is CASTGERAGYTF. CDR3 nucleotides: TGTGCCAGCACTGGGGAGAGGGCGGGCTACACCTTC.

This clonotype was recorded once. V gene TRBV27 combines with J gene TRBJ1-2, with 11 bases fitting TRBD1. Germline V gene data show CDR1 as MNHEY and CDR2 as SMNVEV (reference sequence). V shed 8 bases, J shed 8 bases, and the junction held 10 bases outside the gene matches. This CDR3 has 14 residues. CDR3 in DNA: TGTGCCAGCGGATACCGGGACAGGGGGAGCGGCTACACCTTC. Translation gives CASGYRDRGSGYTF.

This clonotype has just a few counts. This chain links TRBV4-1 with TRBJ2-6, with unresolved D. Germline loops: CDR1 MGHRA, CDR2 YSYEKL. The CDR3 spans 16 residues. Trimming pared 4 bases from V and 1 base from J, leaving 11 bases between. The CDR3 nucleotides read TGCGCCAGCAGCCCGGTCGTCTTATCTGGGGCCAACGTCCTGACTTTC. Encoded protein: CASSPVVLSGANVLTF.

In this sample, this clonotype turned up a few times. The rearrangement links TRBV27 to TRBJ2-1; no clear D. The CDR3 sequence is 12 residues long. Between the trimmed V and J ends, which lost 4 bases and 3 bases, there was a span of 4 bases. The germline CDR1 and CDR2 sequences are MNHEY and SMNVEV (reference sequence). The CDR3 is CASSSIYNEQFF. CDR3 bases: TGTGCCAGCAGTTCCATCTACAATGAGCAGTTCTTC.

The rearrangement links TRBV18 to TRBJ2-7, with D perhaps TRBD2 (6 bases). V gave up 4 bases and J gave up 0 bases, with 16 bases separating them. The germline gives CDR1 KGHSH, CDR2 LQKENI. The CDR3 loop spans 16 amino acids. The CDR3 loop reads CASSLQGGAGSYEQYF. For the CDR3, the DNA is TGTGCCAGCTCACTCCAGGGCGGGGCAGGCTCCTACGAGCAGTACTTC.

The V and J genes are TRBV6-6 and TRBJ2-3; tentatively, D is TRBD1 (5 bases). The CDR3 totals 16 residues. The germline V gene encodes CDR1 MNHNY and CDR2 SVGAGI (reference sequence). With 2 bases removed from V and 6 bases from J, the gap between germline ends came to 18 bases. The CDR3: CASSYGSASGADTQYF. The CDR3, as DNA: TGTGCCAGCAGTTACGGTTCGGCTAGTGGGGCGGATACGCAGTATTTT.

V and J are TRBV14 and TRBJ2-5; D could derive from TRBD1 or TRBD2 (6 bases each). The CDR3 spans 13 residues. Between the trimmed V and J ends, which lost 1 base and 5 bases, there was a span of 8 bases. Germline lookup yields CDR1 SGHDN and CDR2 FVKESK. CDR3 DNA: TGTGCCAGCAGCCAAGGGGGGGCCGAGACCCAGTACTTC. This codes for CASSQGGAETQYF.

The chain links TRBV7-2 to TRBJ2-3, with unresolved D. Germline CDR1 SGHTA, CDR2 FQGNSA. This CDR3 region has 13 residues. Trimming removed 6 bases from V and 0 bases from J, with 7 bases in between. Here the CDR3 reads CASSSVSTDTQYF. In DNA, the CDR3 is TGTGCCAGCAGTTCGGTTAGCACAGATACGCAGTATTTT.

This chain uses TRBV20-1 with TRBJ2-5; a weak D match, TRBD2 (7 bases). Trimming removed 6 bases from V and 4 bases from J, with 18 bases in between. The CDR3 is 14 amino acids. Germline V gene lookup returns CDR1 DFQATT and CDR2 SNEGSKA (reference sequence). The chain's CDR3 is CSADAGAVSETQYF. The CDR3 DNA follows: TGCAGTGCCGACGCGGGGGCAGTATCAGAGACCCAGTACTTC.

This clonotype was recorded a few times. J is TRBJ1-2 and V is TRBV20-1, with a possible D match to TRBD1 (6 bases). Germline V gives CDR1 DFQATT, CDR2 SNEGSKA (reference sequence). The CDR3 totals 13 residues. V lost 2 bases, J lost 4 bases, and 11 bases lay in between. CDR3 nucleotides: TGCAGTGCTAGAAACAGGGAGGGCTATGGCTACACCTTC. Its translation: CSARNREGYGYTF.

The V gene is TRBV4-1, the J gene TRBJ2-3, with 10 bases matching TRBD2. V was pared by 11 bases and J by 4 bases, with 9 bases of the junction left unmatched. The CDR3 covers 14 residues. Looked up from germline, CDR1 is MGHRA and CDR2 is YSYEKL. The CDR3 loop is CAGRTSGESDTQYF. The CDR3 DNA is TGCGCCGGAAGAACTAGCGGGGAATCAGATACGCAGTATTTT.

This clonotype has more than one count but fewer than ten. This chain uses TRBV5-4 with TRBJ2-1; D unclear. Deletions cut 2 bases from V and 1 base from J, with 7 bases between. The CDR3 has 14 residues. Germline V gene lookup returns CDR1 SGHNT and CDR2 YYREEE (reference sequence). The CDR3: CASSLEPSYNEQFF. The DNA for the CDR3 is TGTGCCAGCAGCTTAGAACCTTCCTACAATGAGCAGTTCTTC.

This clonotype was found a few times. The chain employs TRBV18 and TRBJ2-3; D perhaps matches TRBD1 (5 bases). Germline CDR1 is KGHSH and CDR2 is LQKENI. V was cut by 6 bases and J by 6 bases, with 16 bases left in between. The CDR3 covers 14 residues. The CDR3 DNA reads as TGTGCCAGCTCGAAGGGGCAGGCCTCGGATACGCAGTATTTT. It is translated as CASSKGQASDTQYF. The whole variable domain, remainder taken from reference TRBV18 and TRBJ2-3, is NAGVMQNPRHLVRRRGQEARLRCSPMKGHSHVYWYRQLPEEGLKFMVYLQKENIIDESGMPKERFSAEFPKEGPSILRIQQVVRGDSAAYFCASSKGQASDTQYFGPGTRLTVL.

V is TRBV7-2 and J is TRBJ1-1, with 12 positions matching TRBD1. The CDR3 is 17 residues long. The germline V gene has CDR1 SGHTA and CDR2 FQGNSA. Trimming cost V 5 bases and J 2 bases; bases outside gene matches: 9. CDR3 sequence (DNA): TGTGCCAGCAGCCAGTCCGGGACAGGGGGCGGAAACACTGAAGCTTTCTTT. Amino acids: CASSQSGTGGGNTEAFF.

This clonotype was seen more than once but under ten times. The junction and the germline gene differ at one end; a read error may be behind it. The gene calls are TRBV11-3 and TRBJ2-5; TRBD2 aligns across 11 bases. Germline V gene sequence: CDR1 SGHNT, CDR2 YENEEA. This CDR3 comprises 14 residues. In DNA, the CDR3 is TGTGCCAGCAGCTCGGGACTAGCGGTAAATGAGCAGCTCTTC. Its translation is CASSSGLAVNEQLF.

This clonotype was detected a few times. CDR3 DNA sequence: TGTGCCAGTAGTACCCGGGCCACCCTCTATGGCTACACCTTC. It specifies CASSTRATLYGYTF. V usage is TRBV19 and J usage is TRBJ1-2; unclear D gene. The germline V gene encodes CDR1 LNHDA and CDR2 SQIVND (reference sequence). The CDR3 covers 14 residues. The V and J ends lost 4 bases and 4 bases respectively, with 13 bases between them.